What follows are 30 T cell receptor beta chains derived from one specimen sequenced in a study of T-cell memory formation after mild COVID-19. TCRdb processed the 5' RACE reads anew with MiXCR; each CDR3 protein has one entry. The sample lists around 140,000 distinct CDR3 sequences, roughly 6.2% seen once, with roughly 1.9% in the top ten. The sequenced sample was PBMCs or a T cell subset sorted from them (not recorded which). The source is an adult woman who had mild COVID-19 (a few samples of this study predate the infection). Cell type and time point are not known.

This clonotype has ten or more counts. The chain links TRBV5-1 to TRBJ2-1; 11 bases line up with TRBD2. This CDR3 region has 16 residues. V gave up 4 bases and J gave up 2 bases; unmatched junction bases: 5. The germline V gene has CDR1 SGHRS and CDR2 YFSETQ. The CDR3 DNA follows: TGCGCCAGCAGCCCGACTAGCGGGAACACCTACAATGAGCAGTTCTTC. Residues: CASSPTSGNTYNEQFF.

This clonotype was seen repeatedly, ten times or more. The gene calls are TRBV7-9 and TRBJ2-3; 8 bases are a match to TRBD2. V was clipped by 2 bases and J by 4 bases; unmatched bases: 2. Germline V CDR1 and CDR2: SEHNR, FQNEAQ (reference sequence). CDR3 length: 14 amino acids. This CDR3 is CASSLTGGADTQYF. In nucleotides, the CDR3 is TGTGCCAGCAGCTTAACCGGGGGGGCAGATACGCAGTATTTT.

The chain links TRBV7-2 to TRBJ2-6, with no clear D. The germline V gene encodes CDR1 SGHTA and CDR2 FQGNSA. V was trimmed by 8 bases and J by 2 bases, leaving 10 bases between them. CDR3 length: 14 residues. The CDR3 bases are TGTGCCAGCGCCCTAGGTCCTGGGGCCAACGTCCTGACTTTC. Its translation is CASALGPGANVLTF.

This clonotype appeared many times. The V call is TRBV27, the J call TRBJ2-1, with TRBD1 as a possible D gene (6 bases). V lost 6 bases, J lost 0 bases, and 12 bases lay in between. Germline V gene lookup returns CDR1 MNHEY and CDR2 SMNVEV (reference sequence). This CDR3 has 15 amino acids. The DNA of the CDR3 is TGTGCCAGCAGCGCGGACAGCCTCTCCTACAATGAGCAGTTCTTC. This translates into CASSADSLSYNEQFF.

The rearrangement joins TRBV3-1 to TRBJ2-7, with a tentative D call TRBD2 (6 bases). The germline V gene encodes CDR1 LGHDT and CDR2 YNNKEL (reference sequence). The CDR3 is 13 amino acids. Between the trimmed V and J ends, which lost 1 base and 7 bases, there was a span of 11 bases. CDR3 bases: TGTGCCAGCAGCCAAGCTGGCCGGGGGGAGCAGTACTTC. This translates into CASSQAGRGEQYF.

The CDR3 DNA sequence: TGTGCCACCAGTGACCCGAGGAGGGGCTCCGACACTGAAGCTTTCTTT. Protein: CATSDPRRGSDTEAFF. V is TRBV24-1 and J is TRBJ1-1; D may be TRBD1 (5 bases). Trimming removed 4 bases from V and 3 bases from J, with 17 bases in between. This CDR3 comprises 16 residues. Germline CDR1 KGHDR, CDR2 SFDVKD.

In this sample, this clonotype turned up many times. V gene TRBV5-1 combines with J gene TRBJ2-1; D unclear. Trimming cost V 1 base and J 8 bases, with 22 bases left between them. The CDR3 loop spans 17 amino acids. Germline assignment: CDR1 SGHRS and CDR2 YFSETQ. The CDR3 loop is CASSLRPTGPLAHEQFF. Here the CDR3 DNA reads TGCGCCAGCAGCTTGCGTCCGACCGGGCCCCTGGCGCATGAGCAGTTCTTC.

V is TRBV24-1 and J is TRBJ2-1; no clear D gene. V was shortened by 5 bases and J by 0 bases, with 10 bases between the two germline ends. Germline lookup yields CDR1 KGHDR and CDR2 SFDVKD. The CDR3 sequence is 15 residues long. CDR3 in amino acids: CATSGSVSSYNEQFF. DNA for the CDR3: TGTGCCACCAGTGGAAGCGTCAGCTCCTACAATGAGCAGTTCTTC.

The table lists this clonotype with a few counts. J is TRBJ2-3 and V is TRBV7-8; D gene uncertain. In germline, CDR1 is SGHVS, CDR2 FQNEAQ. Trimming took 1 base from V and 12 from J, leaving 11 bases between them. The CDR3 totals 12 residues. CDR3 in DNA: TGTGCCAGCAGCTTAGGACCAACCCGCCAGTATTTT. Protein product: CASSLGPTRQYF.

The genes are TRBV28 and TRBJ2-2, with TRBD2 as a possible D gene (6 bases). Germline V gene lookup returns CDR1 MDHEN and CDR2 SYDVKM. The germline V and J ends were trimmed by 4 bases and 4 bases, with 13 bases remaining between them. The CDR3 has 15 amino acids. CDR3 protein: CASSYGGLGTGELFF. The CDR3 DNA follows: TGTGCCAGCAGTTACGGGGGATTGGGCACCGGGGAGCTGTTTTTT.

This clonotype was counted many times. V and J are TRBV5-1 and TRBJ1-2; D is perhaps TRBD1 (6 bases). Germline V gene lookup returns CDR1 SGHRS and CDR2 YFSETQ. This CDR3 region has 15 residues. Trimming pared 0 bases from V and 4 bases from J, leaving 13 bases between. This CDR3 reads CASSLGGQPSYGYTF. In nucleotides, the CDR3 is TGCGCCAGCAGCTTGGGAGGACAGCCTTCCTATGGCTACACCTTC.

In its sample, this clonotype was seen a few times. This chain uses TRBV11-3 with TRBJ2-1, with D perhaps matching TRBD2 (6 bases). CDR1 SGHNT and CDR2 YENEEA come from the germline V gene. The V and J ends lost 5 bases and 10 bases respectively, with 15 bases between them. CDR3 length: 13 residues. The CDR3 DNA reads as TGTGCCAGCAGCCCCCAGGGTAGCGGCGAGCAGTTCTTC. This encodes CASSPQGSGEQFF.

The chain uses TRBV6-5 and TRBJ1-6; 7 positions agree with TRBD1. Trimming cost V 7 bases and J 0 bases; bases outside gene matches: 6. The CDR3 loop spans 16 amino acids. Germline V gene lookup returns CDR1 MNHEY and CDR2 SVGAGI. In nucleotides, the CDR3 is TGTGCCAGCACCGACAGGGCAAGCTCCTATAATTCACCCCTCCACTTT. This codes for CASTDRASSYNSPLHF.

The sample holds many counts of this clonotype. V gene TRBV5-1 combines with J gene TRBJ2-1; D call uncertain. V was shortened by 1 base and J by 4 bases, with 12 bases between the two germline ends. CDR1 and CDR2 (germline): SGHRS, YFSETQ. The CDR3 covers 15 residues. The CDR3 coding sequence is TGCGCCAGCAGCTTGAAACCCGACACTTACAATGAGCAGTTCTTC. Amino acid sequence: CASSLKPDTYNEQFF.

The genes are TRBV7-3 and TRBJ1-3; the match to TRBD1 covers 8 bases. Germline CDR1 SGHTA, CDR2 FQGTGA. This CDR3 is 15 amino acids long. The ends lost 0 bases at V and 3 bases at J; junction bases unmatched: 1. The CDR3, as DNA: TGTGCCAGCAGCTTAACCGGGACAGGTGGAAACACCATATATTTT. Translating gives CASSLTGTGGNTIYF.

This clonotype came up many times. The CDR3 region is CASSYAMNTEAFF. The CDR3, as DNA: TGTGCCAGCAGCTATGCCATGAACACTGAAGCTTTCTTT. The chain links TRBV7-9 to TRBJ1-1; D ambiguous. This CDR3 comprises 13 residues. V shed 4 bases and J shed 0 bases, with 6 bases lying between them. CDR1 and CDR2 from the germline V gene are SEHNR and FQNEAQ (reference sequence).

The V and J genes are TRBV14 and TRBJ2-7; either TRBD1 or TRBD2 may supply D (6 bases each). The V end was cut by 0 bases, the J end by 6 bases, with 12 bases between. Germline CDR1 and CDR2: SGHDN and FVKESK. This CDR3 is 14 amino acids long. CDR3 sequence (DNA): TGTGCCAGCAGCCAAGATCGGGGGCTCGTCGAGCAGTACTTC. It translates to CASSQDRGLVEQYF.

The CDR3 coding sequence is TGCGCCAGCAGCTCGGTCGCTAACTATGGCTACACCTTC. The encoded protein is CASSSVANYGYTF. The chain recombines TRBV5-1 with TRBJ1-2; no clear D gene. The CDR3 runs to 13 residues. The germline gives CDR1 SGHRS, CDR2 YFSETQ. Trimming removed 3 bases at V and 0 bases at J, with 6 bases between.

Only a few counts were recorded for this clonotype. This rearrangement joins TRBV20-1 to TRBJ1-3, with D perhaps matching TRBD1 (6 bases). Trimming removed 1 base from V and 0 bases from J, with 10 bases in between. The CDR3 loop spans 15 amino acids. The germline V gene has CDR1 DFQATT and CDR2 SNEGSKA (reference sequence). In DNA, the CDR3 is TGCAGTGCTAGAGTTGGACAGTACTCTGGAAACACCATATATTTT. Translation: CSARVGQYSGNTIYF.

This clonotype occurred many times. The V gene is TRBV3-1, the J gene TRBJ2-7, with a weak D call TRBD1 (6 bases). In germline, CDR1 is LGHDT, CDR2 YNNKEL (reference sequence). The CDR3 length is 15 residues. Trimming took off 0 bases at V and 2 bases at J, with 11 bases between the two ends. The CDR3 region is CASSQEKWTAYEQYF. In DNA, the CDR3 is TGTGCCAGCAGCCAAGAGAAATGGACAGCCTACGAGCAGTACTTC.

A few counts support this clonotype. V usage is TRBV3-1 and J usage is TRBJ2-5, with D unclear. Trimming pared 1 base from V and 2 bases from J, leaving 8 bases between. CDR1 and CDR2 from the germline V gene are LGHDT and YNNKEL (reference sequence). This CDR3 has 14 amino acids. As DNA, the CDR3 is TGTGCCAGCAGCCAAGGCCGCCGTCAAGAGACCCAGTACTTC. It encodes CASSQGRRQETQYF.

The chain couples TRBV7-2 to TRBJ2-1; 9 bases match TRBD2. Trimming at V came to 5 bases and at J to 9 bases, leaving 11 bases not matched to a gene. Germline V gives CDR1 SGHTA, CDR2 FQGNSA. The CDR3 contains 15 residues. This chain's CDR3 is CASSPDRAGGREQFF. The CDR3, as DNA: TGTGCCAGCAGCCCCGACCGAGCGGGAGGTCGTGAGCAGTTCTTC.

This clonotype has a count of ten or more. The chain employs TRBV20-1 and TRBJ1-2, with D tentatively TRBD1 (5 bases). CDR3 size: 14 residues. V was shortened by 3 bases and J by 4 bases, with 15 bases between the two germline ends. Germline V gene sequence: CDR1 DFQATT, CDR2 SNEGSKA (reference sequence). The CDR3 DNA reads as TGCAGTGCTAGTGGGCAGGGTTCTCGCTATGGCTACACCTTC. This gives the protein CSASGQGSRYGYTF.

The gene calls are TRBV7-6 and TRBJ2-5, with 11 bases fitting TRBD2. Germline CDR1 and CDR2: SGHVS and FNYEAQ. The CDR3 has 18 amino acids. V was clipped by 2 bases and J by 3 bases; unmatched bases: 11. The CDR3 nucleotides are TGTGCCAGCAGCTTACGGACCGGGACTAGCGGAGGGAAAGAGACCCAGTACTTC. This sequence encodes CASSLRTGTSGGKETQYF.

This clonotype was seen many times. The rearrangement uses TRBV6-6 and TRBJ1-1; D is ambiguous. This CDR3 spans 14 amino acids. Trimming removed 7 bases at V and 2 bases at J, with 14 bases between. Germline V gene data show CDR1 as MNHNY and CDR2 as SVGAGI (reference sequence). The CDR3 here is CASTPQGSNTEAFF. DNA of the CDR3: TGTGCCAGCACCCCCCAAGGTAGTAACACTGAAGCTTTCTTT.

This clonotype was seen repeatedly, ten times or more. The chain employs TRBV20-1 and TRBJ2-1, with a weak D call TRBD2 (5 bases). V was clipped by 3 bases and J by 2 bases, with 8 bases between them. The CDR3 consists of 13 residues. The germline V gene has CDR1 DFQATT and CDR2 SNEGSKA (reference sequence). As DNA, the CDR3 is TGCAGTGCTAGCGGGAAAGCCTACAATGAGCAGTTCTTC. Protein product: CSASGKAYNEQFF.

This clonotype was recorded many times. The CDR3 is CAISDSGQSSYEQYF. CDR3 nucleotide sequence: TGTGCCATCAGTGATAGCGGGCAGAGCTCCTACGAGCAGTACTTC. The chain links TRBV10-3 to TRBJ2-7, with 7 bases that match TRBD2. Germline V gives CDR1 ENHRY, CDR2 SYGVKD. The CDR3 covers 15 residues. V trimming: 3 bases; J trimming: 0 bases; junction bases outside the gene matches: 5.

This clonotype was seen a few times. The chain couples TRBV18 to TRBJ2-3; 7 nucleotides match TRBD2. The CDR3 consists of 17 residues. Losses at the gene ends were 5 bases for V and 1 base for J; bases not matched to a gene: 12. Germline CDR1 and CDR2: KGHSH and LQKENI. The CDR3 protein is CASSTLTSAEGTDTQYF. CDR3 in DNA: TGTGCCAGCTCAACCTTAACTAGCGCCGAAGGCACAGATACGCAGTATTTT.

There are a few counts of this clonotype. V and J are TRBV7-9 and TRBJ2-7; weak D call: TRBD1 (6 bases). This CDR3 is 15 amino acids long. Germline V gives CDR1 SEHNR, CDR2 FQNEAQ (reference sequence). V gave up 10 bases and J gave up 7 bases, with 26 bases separating them. The CDR3 loop reads CATQSGPLKQGEQYF. DNA for the CDR3: TGTGCCACCCAGAGTGGCCCCCTCAAACAGGGTGAGCAGTACTTC.

This clonotype was detected many times. The chain links TRBV2 to TRBJ1-4; 8 positions match TRBD1. Trimming cost V 8 bases and J 4 bases; bases outside gene matches: 12. The length of the CDR3 is 16 residues. CDR1 SNHLY and CDR2 FYNNEI come from the germline V gene. The CDR3 DNA reads TGTGCCAGCGGACGGGCCCGGGACAGGAATAATGAAAAACTGTTTTTT. Translated, it gives CASGRARDRNNEKLFF.